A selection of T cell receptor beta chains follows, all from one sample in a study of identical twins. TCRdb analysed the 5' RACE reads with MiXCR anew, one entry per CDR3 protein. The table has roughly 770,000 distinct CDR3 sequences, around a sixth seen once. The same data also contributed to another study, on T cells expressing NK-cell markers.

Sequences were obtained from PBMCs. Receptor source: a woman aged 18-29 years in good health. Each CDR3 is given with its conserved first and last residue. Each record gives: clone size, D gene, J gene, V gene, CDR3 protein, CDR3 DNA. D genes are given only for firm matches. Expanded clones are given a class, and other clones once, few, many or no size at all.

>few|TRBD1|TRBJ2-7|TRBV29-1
CSVRTGADEQYF
TGCAGCGTCCGGACAGGGGCGGACGAGCAGTACTTC
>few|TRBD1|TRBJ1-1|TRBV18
CASSPLQGDTEAFF
TGTGCCAGCTCACCACTCCAGGGGGACACTGAAGCTTTCTTT
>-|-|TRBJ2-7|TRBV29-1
CSGWAGDVNEQYF
TGCAGCGGATGGGCAGGGGACGTCAACGAGCAGTACTTC
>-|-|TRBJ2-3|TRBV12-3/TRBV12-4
CASRPRGLAGTDTQYF
TGTGCCAGCAGGCCCAGGGGGCTAGCGGGCACAGATACGCAGTATTTT
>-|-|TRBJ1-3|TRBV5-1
CASSKEVGSGNTIYF
TGCGCCAGCAGTAAGGAAGTCGGCTCTGGAAACACCATATATTTT
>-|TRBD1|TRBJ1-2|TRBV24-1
CATSELEDRSPAAGRNGYTF
TGTGCCACCAGTGAACTTGAGGACAGGTCGCCTGCGGCGGGGAGGAATGGCTACACCTTC
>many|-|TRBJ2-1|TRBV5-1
CASSLSPGNNEQFF
TGCGCCAGCAGCTTGTCGCCCGGCAACAATGAGCAGTTCTTC
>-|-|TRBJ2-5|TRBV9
CASSHRAWGEGETQYF
TGTGCCAGCAGCCACCGGGCGTGGGGCGAGGGAGAGACCCAGTACTTC
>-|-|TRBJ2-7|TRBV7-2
CASSLSGSPLSYEQYF
TGTGCCAGCAGCTTATCGGGCAGTCCCCTCTCCTACGAGCAGTACTTC
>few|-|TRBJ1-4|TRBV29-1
CSVTGGREKLFF
TGCAGCGTCACGGGGGGTAGGGAAAAACTGTTTTTT
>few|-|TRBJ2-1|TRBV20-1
CSARVPSARSYNEQFF
TGCAGTGCTAGGGTCCCTAGCGCCCGCTCCTACAATGAGCAGTTCTTC
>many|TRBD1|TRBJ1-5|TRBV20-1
CSARDLDRGLNQPQHF
TGCAGTGCTAGAGACCTGGACAGGGGGCTAAATCAGCCCCAGCATTTT
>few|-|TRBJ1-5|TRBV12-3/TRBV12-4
CASSLKGWNQPQHF
TGTGCCAGCAGTTTGAAGGGGTGGAATCAGCCCCAGCATTTT
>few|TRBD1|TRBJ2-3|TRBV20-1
CSAPTALTGVFTDTQYF
TGCAGTGCTCCCACGGCCTTGACAGGGGTATTCACAGATACGCAGTATTTT
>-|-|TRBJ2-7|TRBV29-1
CSVEGLGGSPYEQYF
TGCAGCGTTGAGGGCCTGGGGGGCAGCCCCTACGAGCAGTACTTC
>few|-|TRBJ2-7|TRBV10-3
CAISDFGQQEEQYF
TGTGCCATCAGTGATTTTGGACAGCAAGAGGAGCAGTACTTC
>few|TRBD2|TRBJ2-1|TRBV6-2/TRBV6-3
CASSQGLEWNEQFF
TGTGCCAGCAGCCAAGGACTAGAGTGGAATGAGCAGTTCTTC
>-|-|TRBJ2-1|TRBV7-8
CASSLREYNEQFF
TGTGCCAGCAGCTTGCGGGAATACAATGAGCAGTTCTTC
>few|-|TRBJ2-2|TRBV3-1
CASSQAGTSSTNTGELFF
TGTGCCAGCAGCCAAGCTGGGACCTCATCTACGAACACCGGGGAGCTGTTTTTT
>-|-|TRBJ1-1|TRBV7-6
CASSSADTEAFF
TGTGCCAGCAGCTCAGCAGACACTGAAGCTTTCTTT
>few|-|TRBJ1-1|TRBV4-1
CASSQRDGEAFF
TGCGCCAGCAGCCAAAGGGACGGTGAAGCTTTCTTT
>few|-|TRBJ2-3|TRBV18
CASSLELPSTDTQYF
TGTGCCAGCTCACTTGAACTACCGTCCACAGATACGCAGTATTTT
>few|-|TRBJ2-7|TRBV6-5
CASRDTTYEQYF
TGTGCCAGCAGGGACACTACCTACGAGCAGTACTTC
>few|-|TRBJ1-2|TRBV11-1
CASSLAGRNSTLTNYGYTF
TGTGCCAGCAGCTTAGCGGGAAGAAACTCGACACTAACTAACTATGGCTACACCTTC
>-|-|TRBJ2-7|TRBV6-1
CASTALFYEQYF
TGTGCCAGCACGGCACTATTCTACGAGCAGTACTTC